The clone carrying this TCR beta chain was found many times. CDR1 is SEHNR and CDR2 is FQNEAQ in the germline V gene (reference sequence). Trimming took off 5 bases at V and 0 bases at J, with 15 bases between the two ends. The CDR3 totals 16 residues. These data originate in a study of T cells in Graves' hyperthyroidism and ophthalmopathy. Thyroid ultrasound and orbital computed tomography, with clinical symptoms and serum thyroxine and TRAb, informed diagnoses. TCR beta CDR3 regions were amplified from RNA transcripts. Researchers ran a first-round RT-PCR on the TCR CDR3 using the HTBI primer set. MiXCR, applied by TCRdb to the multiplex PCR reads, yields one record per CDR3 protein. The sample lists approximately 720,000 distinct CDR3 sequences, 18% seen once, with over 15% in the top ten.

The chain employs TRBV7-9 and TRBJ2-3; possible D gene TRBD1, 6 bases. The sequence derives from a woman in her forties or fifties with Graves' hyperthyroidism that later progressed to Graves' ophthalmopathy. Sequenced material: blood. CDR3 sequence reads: CASSVTPGQSTDTQYF. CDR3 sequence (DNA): TGTGCCAGCAGCGTGACCCCGGGACAAAGCACAGATACGCAGTATTTT.